This T cell receptor beta chain was observed in a study of CD8 T cells in ankylosing spondylitis. As concerns this clonotype: Its antigen remains unidentified.

With molecular barcodes, quantitative 5'-RACE was used to make the TCR beta libraries. TCRdb fed the 5' RACE reads into MiXCR, producing one record per CDR3 protein. This sample has 350,000 to 450,000 distinct CDR3 sequences; 25% to 30% occur once, and the top ten carry roughly 1%. Study outcomes and limitations: Both synovial fluid and blood in reactive arthritis had previously been reported to carry some motif variants. One TCR beta motif, made up of several highly homologous variants, appeared characteristic of ankylosing spondylitis blood. Disease-linked clones were reportedly significantly enriched in matched ankylosing spondylitis synovial fluid.

Between the trimmed V and J ends, which lost 4 bases and 13 bases, there was a span of 14 bases. This CDR3 region has 13 residues. Germline V gives CDR1 LGHDT, CDR2 YNNKEL (reference sequence). The sequencing sample was made of blood, either unsorted or a sorted T cell fraction (not recorded which). This chain links TRBV3-1 with TRBJ1-6; TRBD1 might be the D (5 bases). The receptor comes from a male donor with ankylosing spondylitis. CDR3 nucleotides: TGTGCCAGCAGCCCTCTCGGGGACGGGCCCCTCCACTTT. Encoded protein: CASSPLGDGPLHF. Combining the CDR3 with reference TRBV3-1 and TRBJ1-6 gives the whole variable domain DTAVSQTPKYLVTQMGNDKSIKCEQNLGHDTMYWYKQDSKKFLKIMFSYNNKELIINETVPNRFSPKSPDKAHLNLHINSLELGDSAVYFCASSPLGDGPLHFGNGTRLTVT.